This TCR beta chain was observed in a study of blood T cell repertoires in COVID-19. This clone has just one count. Clones were read by immunoSEQ multiplex PCR, and TCRdb kept only the in-frame ones, dropping some. This table has fewer than 200,000 clones, over 65% appearing once. The CDR3 is 16 residues long. Losses at the gene ends were 2 bases for V and 6 bases for J; bases not matched to a gene: 9. CDR1 LGHNA and CDR2 YSLEER come from the germline V gene. The origin of this receptor is a woman older than 75 with acute or convalescent COVID-19. The sequencing sample was made of peripheral blood. The chain employs TRBV4-3 and TRBJ2-1, with TRBD1 identical over 8 bases. CDR3 DNA: TGCGCCAGCAGCCAACGTTCGACAGGGGTTGGCAATGAGCAGTTCTTC. Translating it yields CASSQRSTGVGNEQFF.